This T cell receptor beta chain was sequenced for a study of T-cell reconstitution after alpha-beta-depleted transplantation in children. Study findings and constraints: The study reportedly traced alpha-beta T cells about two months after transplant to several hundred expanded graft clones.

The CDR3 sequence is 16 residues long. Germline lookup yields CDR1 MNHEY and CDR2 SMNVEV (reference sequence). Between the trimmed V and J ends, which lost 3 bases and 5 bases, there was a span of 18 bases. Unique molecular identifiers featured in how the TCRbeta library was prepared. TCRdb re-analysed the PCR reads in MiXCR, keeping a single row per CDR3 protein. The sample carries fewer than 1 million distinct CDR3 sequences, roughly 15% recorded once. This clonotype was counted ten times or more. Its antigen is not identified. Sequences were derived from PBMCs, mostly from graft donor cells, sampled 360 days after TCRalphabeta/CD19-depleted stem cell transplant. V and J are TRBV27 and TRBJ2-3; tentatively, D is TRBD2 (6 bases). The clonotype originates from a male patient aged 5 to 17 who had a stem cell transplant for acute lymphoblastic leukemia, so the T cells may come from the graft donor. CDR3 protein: CASSFPASGVGDTQYF. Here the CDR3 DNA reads TGTGCCAGCAGTTTTCCGGCCTCGGGAGTCGGAGATACGCAGTATTTT.